The 27 T cell receptor beta chains below come from one sample, sequenced in a study of cytomegalovirus exposure and HLA in healthy donors. Only in-frame clones appear in the TCRdb table, and some are missing; sequencing was by immunoSEQ multiplex PCR. The table includes roughly 110,000 clones, about 85% detected once. The sequenced sample was PBMCs. These receptors came from a woman under 30 in good health and CMV-seropositive.

This chain links TRBV28 with TRBJ2-3; 8 bases are a match to TRBD2. Germline-derived CDR1 and CDR2 are MDHEN and SYDVKM. CDR3 size: 15 residues. V lost 1 base, J lost 2 bases, and 2 bases stayed unmatched. The CDR3 reads CASSLSGLVTDTQYF. The CDR3, as DNA: TGTGCCAGCAGTTTATCGGGACTAGTCACAGATACGCAGTATTTT. The full variable domain, completed using reference TRBV28 and TRBJ2-3, is DVKVTQSSRYLVKRTGEKVFLECVQDMDHENMFWYRQDPGLGLRLIYFSYDVKMKEKGDIPEGYSVSREKKERFSLILESASTNQTSMYLCASSLSGLVTDTQYFGPGTRLTVL.

This clone was found once. The V call is TRBV4-1, the J call TRBJ1-3, with unresolved D. Deletions cut 1 base from V and 1 base from J, with 14 bases between. The CDR3 is 17 amino acids. CDR1 is MGHRA and CDR2 is YSYEKL in the germline V gene. DNA for the CDR3: TGCGCCAGCAGCCAAGGAGGAGGGAAGGGTTCTGGAAACACCATATATTTT. This translates into CASSQGGGKGSGNTIYF.

This clone was found once. The chain joins TRBV21-1 to TRBJ2-5; the table assigns TRBD1, which was not confirmed against the DNA. TRBV21-1 is a pseudogene. The CDR3 is 15 amino acids. The CDR3 region is CARRRQNPNQETQYF. The DNA of the CDR3 is TGTGCCAGAAGGAGACAGAACCCGAATCAAGAGACCCAGTACTTC.

V is TRBV9 and J is TRBJ2-2; no clear D. Germline V gives CDR1 SGDLS, CDR2 YYNGEE. This CDR3 contains 14 residues. Trimming pared 9 bases from V and 2 bases from J, leaving 14 bases between. The CDR3 nucleotides are TGTGCCATCCCCGAGAACCTTAACACCGGGGAGCTGTTTTTT. It encodes CAIPENLNTGELFF. The full variable domain, with the rest looked up from reference TRBV9 and TRBJ2-2, is DSGVTQTPKHLITATGQRVTLRCSPRSGDLSVYWYQQSLDQGLQFLIQYYNGEERAKGNILERFSAQQFPDLHSELNLSSLELGDSALYFCAIPENLNTGELFFGEGSRLTVL.

CDR3 sequence (DNA): TGCGCCAGCAGCCGTGGACTAGCGGTTACCTACGAGCAGTACTTC. It yields the protein CASSRGLAVTYEQYF. V gene TRBV4-1 combines with J gene TRBJ2-7; 10 positions agree with TRBD2. Trimming at V came to 4 bases and at J to 2 bases, leaving 5 bases not matched to a gene. Germline V gene data show CDR1 as MGHRA and CDR2 as YSYEKL. This CDR3 comprises 15 residues.

This clone was recorded a few times. This sequence joins TRBV5-6 and TRBJ1-6; D call uncertain. The V end lost 0 bases, the J end lost 9 bases, and 10 bases lay between the germline ends. Germline V CDR1 and CDR2: SGHDT, YYEEEE. The CDR3 is 14 residues long. The CDR3 region has the DNA TGTGCCAGCAGCTTGGGGCAGTCCTTTTCACCCCTCCACTTT. Protein: CASSLGQSFSPLHF.

The rearrangement links TRBV7-2 to TRBJ1-5; 8 positions agree with TRBD1. Germline V CDR1 and CDR2: SGHTA, FQGNSA. J lost 6 bases, V lost 1 base, and 2 bases had no gene match. The CDR3 spans 14 residues. The CDR3 protein is CASSLGDRGQPQHF. As DNA, the CDR3 is TGTGCCAGCAGCTTAGGAGACAGGGGTCAGCCCCAGCATTTT.

The chain employs TRBV15 and TRBJ2-7; D possibly corresponds to TRBD2 (7 bases). Trimming pared 0 bases from V and 2 bases from J, leaving 14 bases between. This CDR3 has 16 residues. Germline assignment: CDR1 LNHNV and CDR2 YYDKDF (reference sequence). DNA for the CDR3: TGTGCCACCAGCAGAGAGCGTTCGGGGGGCCCCTACGAGCAGTACTTC. Encoded protein: CATSRERSGGPYEQYF.

This rearrangement joins TRBV12-1 to TRBJ2-7; the DNA was not used to check the table's D call, TRBD2. TRBV12-1 is termed a pseudogene. The CDR3 runs 13 residues. CDR3 in amino acids: CASTRGENYEQYF. The DNA of the CDR3 is TGTGCCAGCACCAGAGGAGAAAACTACGAGCAGTACTTC.

This clone has only one observation. The J gene is TRBJ1-4, the V gene TRBV4-1, with D unresolved. Trimming stripped 1 base from V and 4 bases from J, with 13 bases between. Per germline, CDR1 MGHRA and CDR2 YSYEKL. The CDR3 sequence is 16 residues long. CDR3 sequence: CASSQAPRGGNEKLFF. The CDR3 DNA reads as TGCGCCAGCAGCCAAGCCCCCCGGGGAGGTAATGAAAAACTGTTTTTT.

J is TRBJ2-5 and V is TRBV4-2, with D uncertain. V lost 0 bases, J lost 4 bases, and 9 bases lay in between. The CDR3 contains 14 residues. The germline CDR1 and CDR2 sequences are LGHNA and YNFKEQ. Here the CDR3 DNA reads TGTGCCAGCAGCCAAGATCGTCCTTCAGAGACCCAGTACTTC. Its protein is CASSQDRPSETQYF.

This sequence joins TRBV6-5 and TRBJ1-5, with TRBD1 identical over 9 bases. The CDR3 is 15 amino acids. J gave up 0 bases and V 6 bases, and 3 bases lay outside the gene matches. Germline loops: CDR1 MNHEY, CDR2 SVGAGI. DNA of the CDR3: TGTGCCAGCAGGACAGGGGGGGATAGCAATCAGCCCCAGCATTTT. Translation gives CASRTGGDSNQPQHF.

This clone came up once. This rearrangement joins TRBV28 to TRBJ1-5, with 7 positions matching TRBD1. From germline, CDR1 is MDHEN and CDR2 SYDVKM. The CDR3 loop spans 13 amino acids. J gave up 5 bases and V 5 bases, and 3 bases lay outside the gene matches. This CDR3 reads CASSPQGYQPQHF. CDR3 nucleotide sequence: TGTGCCAGCAGTCCACAGGGGTATCAGCCCCAGCATTTT.

The V and J genes are TRBV7-9 and TRBJ2-7; D is perhaps TRBD2 (5 bases). The CDR3 has 15 amino acids. Trimming removed 1 base from V and 2 bases from J, with 12 bases in between. CDR1 SEHNR and CDR2 FQNEAQ come from the germline V gene (reference sequence). The CDR3 region has the DNA TGTGCCAGCAGCTTAGTTTCCATCGGGGCCTACGAGCAGTACTTC. Amino acids: CASSLVSIGAYEQYF.

The chain has TRBV2 and TRBJ2-7; TRBD2 matches at 10 bases. In germline, CDR1 is SNHLY, CDR2 FYNNEI. J was trimmed by 3 bases and V by 4 bases; bases with no gene match: 9. The CDR3 runs 16 residues. In nucleotides, the CDR3 is TGTGCCAGCAGTGGGGTAGCGGGGGGCTCGAGCTACGAGCAGTACTTC. Its translation is CASSGVAGGSSYEQYF. Full variable domain (remainder filled in from reference TRBV2 and TRBJ2-7): EPEVTQTPSHQVTQMGQEVILRCVPISNHLYFYWYRQILGQKVEFLVSFYNNEISEKSEIFDDQFSVERPDGSNFTLKIRSTKLEDSAMYFCASSGVAGGSSYEQYFGPGTRLTVT.

This rearrangement joins TRBV25-1 to TRBJ1-4, with a possible D match to TRBD1 (5 bases). CDR1 is MGHDK, CDR2 SYGVNS, per germline. This CDR3 has 15 amino acids. Trimming pared 5 bases from V and 6 bases from J, leaving 16 bases between. In nucleotides, the CDR3 is TGTGCCAGCAGTCCCCGACAGTCCACTTATGAAAAACTGTTTTTT. Translation gives CASSPRQSTYEKLFF.

The chain combines TRBV9 with TRBJ1-1, with TRBD1 matching 7 bases. The CDR3 is 17 amino acids. The ends lost 1 base at V and 0 bases at J; junction bases unmatched: 9. Looked up from germline, CDR1 is SGDLS and CDR2 is YYNGEE. In DNA form, the CDR3 reads TGTGCCAGCAGCGTACTCCCGAGACAGGGAATGAACACTGAAGCTTTCTTT. This sequence encodes CASSVLPRQGMNTEAFF.

The genes are TRBV27 and TRBJ1-6; no definite D call. The V gene lost 0 bases and the J gene lost 4 bases, with 7 bases spanning the gap. CDR3 length: 15 amino acids. In germline, CDR1 is MNHEY, CDR2 SMNVEV (reference sequence). For the CDR3, the DNA is TGTGCCAGCAGTTTATCCGGGTTTTATAATTCACCCCTCCACTTT. Residues: CASSLSGFYNSPLHF.

This clone has more than one count but fewer than ten. The chain combines TRBV19 with TRBJ1-4; 7 bases match TRBD1. CDR3 length: 17 residues. The germline CDR1 and CDR2 sequences are LNHDA and SQIVND (reference sequence). The junction had 17 bases not matched to a gene; V was cut back by 5 bases and J by 8 bases. This CDR3 reads CASSRRQGSTRREKLFF. For the CDR3, the DNA is TGTGCCAGTAGTCGCCGACAGGGATCAACAAGAAGGGAAAAACTGTTTTTT.

The gene calls are TRBV19 and TRBJ1-2; 10 nucleotides line up with TRBD1. V was pared by 7 bases and J by 4 bases, with 9 bases of the junction left unmatched. The CDR3 spans 15 residues. CDR1 is LNHDA, CDR2 SQIVND, per germline (reference sequence). CDR3 sequence reads: CASIPGQGNLYGYTF. In DNA form, the CDR3 reads TGTGCCAGTATACCGGGACAGGGGAACCTCTATGGCTACACCTTC.

The CDR3 sequence: CASSLIGQGGIRNTIYF. Written as DNA, the CDR3 is TGTGCCAGCAGCTTAATTGGACAGGGCGGGATAAGAAACACCATATATTTT. The chain is built from TRBV7-9 and TRBJ1-3; TRBD1 agrees at 8 bases. CDR1 is SEHNR, CDR2 FQNEAQ, per germline (reference sequence). The CDR3 is 17 amino acids. V dropped 2 bases and J dropped 5; count of bases not matched to a gene: 11.

The V and J genes are TRBV2 and TRBJ2-7; D possibly corresponds to TRBD2 (5 bases). Looked up from germline, CDR1 is SNHLY and CDR2 is FYNNEI. The CDR3 runs 12 residues. V was trimmed by 8 bases and J by 2 bases, leaving 10 bases between them. CDR3 amino acids: CASVGNAYEQYF. CDR3 nucleotides: TGTGCCAGCGTCGGGAATGCCTACGAGCAGTACTTC.

The chain is built from TRBV4-1 and TRBJ2-1; D is undetermined. V lost 1 base and J lost 7, with 5 bases in between. Germline CDR1 reads MGHRA; CDR2 reads YSYEKL. The CDR3 consists of 12 residues. The CDR3 DNA reads TGCGCCAGCAGCCAAGTCAATAATGAGCAGTTCTTC. It codes for CASSQVNNEQFF.

This clone was found once. V and J are TRBV29-1 and TRBJ2-5; D unresolved. The CDR3 is made up of 13 amino acids. Germline values: CDR1 SQVTM, CDR2 ANQGSEA. V was cut by 2 bases and J by 5 bases, with 12 bases left in between. Here the CDR3 reads CSVEPSLKETQYF. DNA of the CDR3: TGCAGCGTTGAACCATCCCTAAAGGAGACCCAGTACTTC.

V gene TRBV27 combines with J gene TRBJ1-2; TRBD1 might be the D (5 bases). The CDR3 runs to 13 residues. V shed 10 bases and J shed 7 bases, with 19 bases lying between them. CDR1 and CDR2 from the germline V gene are MNHEY and SMNVEV (reference sequence). The DNA for the CDR3 is TGTGCCACCACTCACCGCGGGGGGGGTGGCTACACCTTC. Residues: CATTHRGGGGYTF.

This clone was detected once. The CDR3 sequence is CASIPTGALGYGYTF. In DNA form, the CDR3 reads TGTGCCAGCATCCCAACTGGGGCGTTAGGATATGGCTACACCTTC. This chain connects TRBV7-9 to TRBJ1-2, with D possibly TRBD1 on 5 matching bases. CDR3 size: 15 residues. Germline CDR1 reads SEHNR; CDR2 reads FQNEAQ (reference sequence). Trimming stripped 7 bases from V and 5 bases from J, with 20 bases between.

The chain links TRBV25-1 to TRBJ1-4; D ambiguous. Germline V gene data show CDR1 as MGHDK and CDR2 as SYGVNS. This CDR3 contains 15 residues. V lost 3 bases and J 3 bases, leaving 11 bases between the germline ends. The CDR3 coding sequence is TGTGCCAGCAGTGAGGGCGCGCTTGCTAATGAAAAACTGTTTTTT. Its translation is CASSEGALANEKLFF.